This T cell receptor (beta chain) was identified in a study of blood T cell repertoires in COVID-19. Trimming removed 3 bases at V and 2 bases at J, with 6 bases between. Germline V gene data show CDR1 as SGHNT and CDR2 as YYREEE (reference sequence). CDR3 size: 13 residues. The repertoire was sequenced with immunoSEQ multiplex PCR; TCRdb's copy has only in-frame clones and lacks some. The sample contains some 98,000 clones, approximately 86% of which appear only once. Source material: peripheral blood. V usage is TRBV5-4 and J usage is TRBJ1-3; D unclear. The TCR was taken from a man aged 65 to 85 with active or convalescent COVID-19. The CDR3 nucleotides read TGTGCCAGCAGCTCGCCAGCTGGAAACACCATATATTTT. Amino acid sequence: CASSSPAGNTIYF.